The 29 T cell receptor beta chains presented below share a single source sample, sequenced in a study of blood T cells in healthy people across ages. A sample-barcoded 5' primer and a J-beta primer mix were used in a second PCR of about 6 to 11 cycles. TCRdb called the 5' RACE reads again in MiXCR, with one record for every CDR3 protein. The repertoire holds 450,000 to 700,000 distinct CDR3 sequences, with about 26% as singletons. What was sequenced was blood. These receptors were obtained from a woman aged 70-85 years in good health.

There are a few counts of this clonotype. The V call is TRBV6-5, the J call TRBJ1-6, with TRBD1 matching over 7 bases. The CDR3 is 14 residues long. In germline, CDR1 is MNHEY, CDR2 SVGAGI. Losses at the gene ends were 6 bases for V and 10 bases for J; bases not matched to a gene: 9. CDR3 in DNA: TGTGCCAGCAGCCGGGACAGAGGCGTCTCACCCCTCCACTTT. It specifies CASSRDRGVSPLHF.

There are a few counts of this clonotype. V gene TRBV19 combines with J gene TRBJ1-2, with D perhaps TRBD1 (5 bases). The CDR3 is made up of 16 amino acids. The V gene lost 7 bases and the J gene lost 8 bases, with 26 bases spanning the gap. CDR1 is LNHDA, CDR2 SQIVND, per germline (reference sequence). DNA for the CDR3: TGTGCCAGTATCGACCGGGGGGATCCCCAAGGGCGGGGCTACACCTTC. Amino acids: CASIDRGDPQGRGYTF.

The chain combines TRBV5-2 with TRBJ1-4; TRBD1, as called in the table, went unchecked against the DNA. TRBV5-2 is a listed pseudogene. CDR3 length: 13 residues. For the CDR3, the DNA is TGTGCCAGCAACTACAGGGTAACTGAAGAACTGTTTTTT. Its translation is CASNYRVTEELFF.

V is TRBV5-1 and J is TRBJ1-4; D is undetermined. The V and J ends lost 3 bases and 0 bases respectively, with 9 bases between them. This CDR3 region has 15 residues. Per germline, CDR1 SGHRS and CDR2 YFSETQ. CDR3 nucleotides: TGCGCCAGCAGCTCCGACGGCACAACTAATGAAAAACTGTTTTTT. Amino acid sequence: CASSSDGTTNEKLFF. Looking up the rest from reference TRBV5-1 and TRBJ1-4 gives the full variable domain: KAGVTQTPRYLIKTRGQQVTLSCSPISGHRSVSWYQQTPGQGLQFLFEYFSETQRNKGNFPGRFSGRQFSNSRSEMNVSTLELGDSALYLCASSSDGTTNEKLFFGSGTQLSVL.

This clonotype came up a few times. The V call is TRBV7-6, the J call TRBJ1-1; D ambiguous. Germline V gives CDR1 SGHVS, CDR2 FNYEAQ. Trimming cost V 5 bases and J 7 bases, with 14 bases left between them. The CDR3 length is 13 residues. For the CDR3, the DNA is TGTGCCAGCAGCCTAATGCCCCGGAGTGAAGCTTTCTTT. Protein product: CASSLMPRSEAFF. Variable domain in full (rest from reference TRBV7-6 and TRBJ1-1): GAGVSQSPRYKVTKRGQDVALRCDPISGHVSLYWYRQALGQGPEFLTYFNYEAQQDKSGLPNDRFSAERPEGSISTLTIQRTEQRDSAMYRCASSLMPRSEAFFGQGTRLTVV.

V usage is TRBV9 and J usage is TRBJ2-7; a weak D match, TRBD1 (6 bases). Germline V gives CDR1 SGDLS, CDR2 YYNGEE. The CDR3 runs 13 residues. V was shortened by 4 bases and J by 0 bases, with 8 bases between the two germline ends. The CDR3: CASSKDSSYEQYF. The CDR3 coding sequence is TGTGCCAGCAGCAAGGACAGCTCCTACGAGCAGTACTTC.

CDR3 DNA sequence: TGCGCCAGCAGCCAAAATGAAGTCACTGAAGCTTTCTTT. It is translated as CASSQNEVTEAFF. This rearrangement joins TRBV4-3 to TRBJ1-1, with D unclear. There are 13 residues in the CDR3. The germline V and J ends were trimmed by 2 bases and 4 bases, with 8 bases remaining between them. Germline assignment: CDR1 LGHNA and CDR2 YSLEER.

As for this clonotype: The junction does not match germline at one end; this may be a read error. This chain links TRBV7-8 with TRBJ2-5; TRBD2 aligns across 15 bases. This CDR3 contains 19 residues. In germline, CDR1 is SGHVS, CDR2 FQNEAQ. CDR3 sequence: CASSSTRRTSGGEQETQYF. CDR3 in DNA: TGCGCCAGCAGCTCAACCCGACGGACTAGCGGGGGGGAGCAAGAGACCCAGTACTTC.

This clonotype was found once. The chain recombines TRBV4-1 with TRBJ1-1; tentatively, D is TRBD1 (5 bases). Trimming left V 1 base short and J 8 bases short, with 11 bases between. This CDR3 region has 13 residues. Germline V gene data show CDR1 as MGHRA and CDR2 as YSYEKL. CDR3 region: CASSQGAGGEAFF. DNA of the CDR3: TGCGCCAGCAGCCAAGGGGCCGGGGGGGAAGCTTTCTTT.

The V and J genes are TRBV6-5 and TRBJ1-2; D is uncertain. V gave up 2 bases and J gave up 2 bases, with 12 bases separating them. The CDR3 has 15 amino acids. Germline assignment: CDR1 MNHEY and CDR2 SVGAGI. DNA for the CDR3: TGTGCCAGCAGTTACCGCTGGGGAGGGAACTATGGCTACACCTTC. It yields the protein CASSYRWGGNYGYTF.

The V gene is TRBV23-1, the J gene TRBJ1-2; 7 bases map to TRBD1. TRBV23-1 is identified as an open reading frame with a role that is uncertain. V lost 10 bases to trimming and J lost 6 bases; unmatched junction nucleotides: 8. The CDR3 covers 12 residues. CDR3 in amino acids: CAKTGDNHGYTF. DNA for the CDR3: TGCGCCAAAACAGGGGACAACCATGGCTACACCTTC.

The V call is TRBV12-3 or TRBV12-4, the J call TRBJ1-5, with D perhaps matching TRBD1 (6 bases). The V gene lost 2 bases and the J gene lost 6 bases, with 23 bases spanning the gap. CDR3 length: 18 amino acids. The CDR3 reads CASSLRGTGDVRTQPQHF. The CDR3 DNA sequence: TGTGCCAGCAGTTTAAGGGGGACTGGGGACGTCCGGACTCAGCCCCAGCATTTT.

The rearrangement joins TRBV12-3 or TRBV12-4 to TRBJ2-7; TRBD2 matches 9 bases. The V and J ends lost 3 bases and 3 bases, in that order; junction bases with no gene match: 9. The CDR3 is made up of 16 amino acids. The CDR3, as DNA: TGTGCCAGCAGTTTGTATAGCGGGGGCGGGTTCTACGAGCAGTACTTC. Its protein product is CASSLYSGGGFYEQYF.

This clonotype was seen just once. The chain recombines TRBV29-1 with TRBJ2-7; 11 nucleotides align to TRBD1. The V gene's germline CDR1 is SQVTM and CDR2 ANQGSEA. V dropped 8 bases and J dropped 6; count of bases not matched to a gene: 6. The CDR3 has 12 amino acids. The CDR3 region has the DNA TGCAGCACCCGGACAGGGGGCTTCGAGCAGTACTTC. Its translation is CSTRTGGFEQYF.

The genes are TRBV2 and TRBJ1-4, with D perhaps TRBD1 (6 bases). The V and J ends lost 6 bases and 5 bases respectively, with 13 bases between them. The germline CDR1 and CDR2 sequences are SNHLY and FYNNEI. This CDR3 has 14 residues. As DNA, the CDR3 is TGTGCCAGCAGGCTACAAGGGGGGAATGAAAAACTGTTTTTT. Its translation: CASRLQGGNEKLFF. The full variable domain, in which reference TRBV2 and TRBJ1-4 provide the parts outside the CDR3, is EPEVTQTPSHQVTQMGQEVILRCVPISNHLYFYWYRQILGQKVEFLVSFYNNEISEKSEIFDDQFSVERPDGSNFTLKIRSTKLEDSAMYFCASRLQGGNEKLFFGSGTQLSVL.

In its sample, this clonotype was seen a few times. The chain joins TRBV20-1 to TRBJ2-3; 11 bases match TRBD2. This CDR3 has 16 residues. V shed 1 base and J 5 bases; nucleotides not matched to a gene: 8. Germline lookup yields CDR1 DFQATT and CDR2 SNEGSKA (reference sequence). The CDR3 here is CSARGLAGGTIDTQYF. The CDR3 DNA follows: TGCAGTGCTAGAGGGCTAGCGGGGGGAACGATAGATACGCAGTATTTT.

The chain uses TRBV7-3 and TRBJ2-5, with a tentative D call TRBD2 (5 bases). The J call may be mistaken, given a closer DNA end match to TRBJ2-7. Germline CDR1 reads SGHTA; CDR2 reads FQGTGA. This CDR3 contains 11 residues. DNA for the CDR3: TGTGCCAGCAGCGCCGGGATCGAGCAGTACTTC. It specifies CASSAGIEQYF.

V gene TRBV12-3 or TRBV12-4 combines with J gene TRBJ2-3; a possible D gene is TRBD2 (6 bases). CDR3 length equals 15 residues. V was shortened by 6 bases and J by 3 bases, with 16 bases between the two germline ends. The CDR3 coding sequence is TGTGCCAGCAGAACGACGGGGCGGGGTACAGATACGCAGTATTTT. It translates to CASRTTGRGTDTQYF.

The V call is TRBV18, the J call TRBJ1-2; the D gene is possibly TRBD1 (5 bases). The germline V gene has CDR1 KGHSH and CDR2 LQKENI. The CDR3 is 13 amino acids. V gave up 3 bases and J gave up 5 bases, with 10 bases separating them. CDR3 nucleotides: TGTGCCAGCTCACCGGAGGGGAGGTATGGCTACACCTTC. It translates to CASSPEGRYGYTF.

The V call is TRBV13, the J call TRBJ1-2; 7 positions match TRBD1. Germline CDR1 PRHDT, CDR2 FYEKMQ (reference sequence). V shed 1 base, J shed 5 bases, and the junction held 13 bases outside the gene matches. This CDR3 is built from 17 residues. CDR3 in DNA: TGTGCCAGCAGCTTAGCGGCTCGGGACAGCTTCCTGTATGGCTACACCTTC. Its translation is CASSLAARDSFLYGYTF.

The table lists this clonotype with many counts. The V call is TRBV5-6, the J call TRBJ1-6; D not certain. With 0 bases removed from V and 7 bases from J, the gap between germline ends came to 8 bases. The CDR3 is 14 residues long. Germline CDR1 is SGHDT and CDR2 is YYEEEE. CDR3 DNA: TGTGCCAGCAGCTTGGGAGCAGTGAATTCACCCCTCCACTTT. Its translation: CASSLGAVNSPLHF.

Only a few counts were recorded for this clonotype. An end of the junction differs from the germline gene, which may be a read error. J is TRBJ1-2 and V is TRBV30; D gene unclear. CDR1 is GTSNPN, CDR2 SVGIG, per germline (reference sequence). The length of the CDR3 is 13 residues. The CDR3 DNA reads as TGTGCCTGGAGTGTATATGAATCCCAGGCCATAGACTTC. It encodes CAWSVYESQAIDF.

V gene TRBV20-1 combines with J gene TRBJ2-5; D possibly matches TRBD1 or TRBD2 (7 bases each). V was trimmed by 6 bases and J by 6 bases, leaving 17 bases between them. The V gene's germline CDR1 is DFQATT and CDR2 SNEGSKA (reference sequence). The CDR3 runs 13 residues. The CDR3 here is CSAPRGGTKTQYF. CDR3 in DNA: TGCAGTGCCCCCAGGGGGGGGACAAAGACCCAGTACTTC.

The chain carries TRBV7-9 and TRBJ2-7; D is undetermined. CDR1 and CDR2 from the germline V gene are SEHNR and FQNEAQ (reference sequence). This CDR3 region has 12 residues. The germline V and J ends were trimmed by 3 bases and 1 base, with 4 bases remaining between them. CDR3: CASSFQSYEQYF. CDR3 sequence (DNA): TGTGCCAGCAGCTTCCAGTCCTACGAGCAGTACTTC.

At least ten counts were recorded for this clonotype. The CDR3 here is CASSSQRTSGGVSETQYF. DNA of the CDR3: TGTGCCAGCAGCTCCCAGCGGACTAGCGGGGGGGTCTCAGAGACCCAGTACTTC. This chain uses TRBV7-2 with TRBJ2-5; 15 nucleotides line up with TRBD2. CDR3 length: 18 residues. Germline V gene data show CDR1 as SGHTA and CDR2 as FQGNSA. V lost 4 bases, J lost 4 bases, and 10 bases stayed unmatched.

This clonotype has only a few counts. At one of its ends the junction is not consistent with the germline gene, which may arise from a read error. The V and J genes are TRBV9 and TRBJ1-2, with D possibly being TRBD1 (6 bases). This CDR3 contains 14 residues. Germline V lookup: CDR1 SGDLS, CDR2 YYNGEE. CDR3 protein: CASRGGGYNYGYTF. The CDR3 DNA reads TGTGCCAGCCGAGGGGGAGGGTATAACTATGGCTATACCTTC.

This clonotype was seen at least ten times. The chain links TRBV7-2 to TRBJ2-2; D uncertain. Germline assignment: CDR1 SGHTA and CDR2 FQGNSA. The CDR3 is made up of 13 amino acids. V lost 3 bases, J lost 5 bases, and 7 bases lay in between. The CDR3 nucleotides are TGTGCCAGCAGCTTTAGAAGGACCGGGGAGCTGTTTTTT. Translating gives CASSFRRTGELFF.

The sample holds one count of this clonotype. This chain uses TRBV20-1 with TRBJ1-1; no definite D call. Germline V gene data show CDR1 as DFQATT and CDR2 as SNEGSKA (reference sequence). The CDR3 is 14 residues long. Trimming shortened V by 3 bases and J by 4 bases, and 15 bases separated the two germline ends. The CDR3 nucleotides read TGCAGTGCTAGCTCCGGAGAGGCGGCCACTGAAGCTTTCTTT. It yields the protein CSASSGEAATEAFF.

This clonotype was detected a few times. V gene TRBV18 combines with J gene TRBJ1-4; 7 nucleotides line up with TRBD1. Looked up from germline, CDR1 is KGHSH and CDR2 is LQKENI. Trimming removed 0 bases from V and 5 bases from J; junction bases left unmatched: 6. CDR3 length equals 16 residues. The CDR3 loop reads CASSPPFRTGNEKLFF. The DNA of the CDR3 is TGTGCCAGCTCACCACCGTTCCGGACAGGAAATGAAAAACTGTTTTTT.